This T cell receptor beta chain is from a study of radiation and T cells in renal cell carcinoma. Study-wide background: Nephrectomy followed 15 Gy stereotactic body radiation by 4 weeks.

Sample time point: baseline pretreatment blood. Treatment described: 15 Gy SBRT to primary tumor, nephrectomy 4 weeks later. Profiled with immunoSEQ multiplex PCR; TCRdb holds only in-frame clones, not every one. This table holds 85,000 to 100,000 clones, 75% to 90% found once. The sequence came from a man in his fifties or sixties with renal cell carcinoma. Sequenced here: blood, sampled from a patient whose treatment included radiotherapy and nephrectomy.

The CDR3 DNA sequence: TGTGCCAGCAGCCCCACCTTGGGCATAGGTGCCTACAATGAGCAGTTCTTC. Protein sequence: CASSPTLGIGAYNEQFF. J is TRBJ2-1 and V is TRBV9; D is unresolved. Trimming left V 4 bases short and J 2 bases short, with 19 bases between. This CDR3 has 17 residues. Germline CDR1 SGDLS, CDR2 YYNGEE. The full variable domain, its missing parts supplied by reference TRBV9 and TRBJ2-1, is DSGVTQTPKHLITATGQRVTLRCSPRSGDLSVYWYQQSLDQGLQFLIQYYNGEERAKGNILERFSAQQFPDLHSELNLSSLELGDSALYFCASSPTLGIGAYNEQFFGPGTRLTVL.